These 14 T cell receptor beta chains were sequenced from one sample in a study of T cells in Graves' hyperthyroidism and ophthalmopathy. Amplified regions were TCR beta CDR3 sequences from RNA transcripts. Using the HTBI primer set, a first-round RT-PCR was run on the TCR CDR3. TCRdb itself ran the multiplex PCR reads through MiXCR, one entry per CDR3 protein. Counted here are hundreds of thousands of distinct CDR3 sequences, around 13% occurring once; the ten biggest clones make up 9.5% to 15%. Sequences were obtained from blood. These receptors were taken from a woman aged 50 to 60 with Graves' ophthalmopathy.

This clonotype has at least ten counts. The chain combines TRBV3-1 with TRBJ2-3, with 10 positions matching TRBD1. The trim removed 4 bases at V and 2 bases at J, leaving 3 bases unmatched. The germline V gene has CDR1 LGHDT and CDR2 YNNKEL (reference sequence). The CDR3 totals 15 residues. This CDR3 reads CASSLGTGDTDTQYF. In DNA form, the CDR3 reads TGTGCCAGCAGCCTCGGGACAGGGGACACAGATACGCAGTATTTT.

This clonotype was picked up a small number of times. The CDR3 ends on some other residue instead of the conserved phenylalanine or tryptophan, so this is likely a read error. The CDR3 region is CASSQVWGAAGELFL. In nucleotides, the CDR3 is TGTGCCAGCAGCCAAGTGTGGGGGGCTGCCGGGGAGCTGTTTCTT. The chain recombines TRBV13 with TRBJ2-2; D could derive from TRBD1 or TRBD2 (6 bases each). CDR3 length equals 15 residues. Trimming stripped 5 bases from V and 6 bases from J, with 16 bases between. Germline V gene sequence: CDR1 PRHDT, CDR2 FYEKMQ (reference sequence).

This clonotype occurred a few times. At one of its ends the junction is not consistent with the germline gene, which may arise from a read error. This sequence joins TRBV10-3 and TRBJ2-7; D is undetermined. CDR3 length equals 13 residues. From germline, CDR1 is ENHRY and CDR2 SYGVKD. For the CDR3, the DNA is TGTGCCACCAGTGAGTCGACGCGGTACGAGCAGTACTTC. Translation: CATSESTRYEQYF.

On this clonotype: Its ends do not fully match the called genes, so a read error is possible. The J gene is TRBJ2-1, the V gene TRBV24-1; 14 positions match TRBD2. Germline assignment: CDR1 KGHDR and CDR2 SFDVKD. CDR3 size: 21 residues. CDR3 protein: CATSDPGLAGAPDRSYNEQLF. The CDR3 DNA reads TGTGCCACCAGTGATCCGGGACTAGCGGGGGCCCCGGACCGATCCTACAATGAGCAGCTCTTC.

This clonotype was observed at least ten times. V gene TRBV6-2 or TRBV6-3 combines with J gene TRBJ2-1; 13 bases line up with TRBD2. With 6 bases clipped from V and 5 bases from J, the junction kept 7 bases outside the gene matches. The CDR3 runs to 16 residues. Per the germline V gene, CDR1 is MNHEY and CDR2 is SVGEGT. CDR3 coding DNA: TGTGCCAGCAGAACGACTAGCGGGAGGCTACACAATGAGCAGTTCTTC. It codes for CASRTTSGRLHNEQFF.

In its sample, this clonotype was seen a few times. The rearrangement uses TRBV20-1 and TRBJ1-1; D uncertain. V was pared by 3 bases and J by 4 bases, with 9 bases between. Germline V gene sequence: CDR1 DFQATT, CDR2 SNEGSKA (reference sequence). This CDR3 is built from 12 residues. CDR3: CSARKGSTEAFF. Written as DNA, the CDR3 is TGCAGTGCTAGGAAGGGAAGCACTGAAGCTTTCTTT.

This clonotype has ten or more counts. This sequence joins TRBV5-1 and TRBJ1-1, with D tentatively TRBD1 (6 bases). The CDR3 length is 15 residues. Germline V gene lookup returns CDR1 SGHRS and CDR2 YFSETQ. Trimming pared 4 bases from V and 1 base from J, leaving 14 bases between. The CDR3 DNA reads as TGCGCCAGCAGCCCGTCCGGACAGCAGAACACTGAAGCTTTCTTT. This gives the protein CASSPSGQQNTEAFF.

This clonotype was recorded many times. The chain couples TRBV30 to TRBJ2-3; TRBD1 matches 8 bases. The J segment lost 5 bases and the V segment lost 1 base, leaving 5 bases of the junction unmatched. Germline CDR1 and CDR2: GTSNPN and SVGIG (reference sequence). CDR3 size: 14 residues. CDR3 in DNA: TGTGCCTGGAGTGCCGGACAGGGAGGAGATACGCAGTATTTT. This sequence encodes CAWSAGQGGDTQYF.

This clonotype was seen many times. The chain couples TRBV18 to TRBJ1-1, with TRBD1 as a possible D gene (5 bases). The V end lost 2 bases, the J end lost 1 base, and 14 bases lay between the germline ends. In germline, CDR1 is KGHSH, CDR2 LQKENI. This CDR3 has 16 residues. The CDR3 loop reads CASSPSAGLANTEAFF. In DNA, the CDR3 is TGTGCCAGCTCACCATCTGCAGGGCTGGCGAACACTGAAGCTTTCTTT.

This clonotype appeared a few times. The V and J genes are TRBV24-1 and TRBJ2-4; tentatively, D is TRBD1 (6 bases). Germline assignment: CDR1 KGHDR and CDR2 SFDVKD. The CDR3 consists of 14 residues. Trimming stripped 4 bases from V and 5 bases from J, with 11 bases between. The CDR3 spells CATSDQWTENIQYF. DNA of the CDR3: TGTGCCACCAGTGACCAATGGACAGAAAACATTCAGTACTTC.

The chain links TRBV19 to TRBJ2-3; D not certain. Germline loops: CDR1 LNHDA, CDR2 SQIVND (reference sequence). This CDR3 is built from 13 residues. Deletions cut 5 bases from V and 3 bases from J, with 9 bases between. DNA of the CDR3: TGTGCCAGTAGTCCGAGGTGGACAGATACGCAGTATTTT. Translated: CASSPRWTDTQYF.

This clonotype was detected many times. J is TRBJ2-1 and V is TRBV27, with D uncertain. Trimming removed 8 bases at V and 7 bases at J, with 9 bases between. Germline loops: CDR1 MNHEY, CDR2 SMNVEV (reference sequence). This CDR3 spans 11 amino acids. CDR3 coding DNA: TGTGCCAGCCTCGGGTTTAATGAGCAGTTCTTC. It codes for CASLGFNEQFF.

The CDR3 DNA is TGTGCCAGCAGCCAAGTCCGACTAGCGGGAGCCCACGGGGAGCTGTTTTTT. Translation gives CASSQVRLAGAHGELFF. The V and J genes are TRBV3-1 and TRBJ2-2; TRBD2 agrees at 12 bases. Germline loops: CDR1 LGHDT, CDR2 YNNKEL (reference sequence). The V gene end was trimmed by 1 base and the J gene end by 7 bases; junction bases not matched to a gene: 7. The CDR3 consists of 17 residues.

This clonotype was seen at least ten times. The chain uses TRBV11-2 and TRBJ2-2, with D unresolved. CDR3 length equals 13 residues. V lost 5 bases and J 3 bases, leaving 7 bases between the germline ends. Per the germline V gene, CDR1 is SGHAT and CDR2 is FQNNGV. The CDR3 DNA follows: TGTGCCAGCAGCCAACACGACACCGGGGAGCTGTTTTTT. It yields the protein CASSQHDTGELFF. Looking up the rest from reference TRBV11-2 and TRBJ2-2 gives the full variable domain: EAGVAQSPRYKIIEKRQSVAFWCNPISGHATLYWYQQILGQGPKLLIQFQNNGVVDDSQLPKDRFSAERLKGVDSTLKIQPAKLEDSAVYLCASSQHDTGELFFGEGSRLTVL.